This is a list of T cell receptor beta chains from one sample in a study of T cell repertoires in cytomegalovirus infection. TCRdb reprocessed the reads via MiXCR and lists one record per CDR3 protein. The sample holds 150,000 to 200,000 distinct CDR3 sequences, 8% to 10% seen once. The source material was PBMCs. The source of these receptors is a human donor in good health (CMV status not recorded). Some clones in this sample may be carry-over from other donors' samples. The CDR3 runs from the conserved cysteine through the conserved F or W. A D gene is named only where the DNA matches it firmly. Size is omitted from some rows. Given values are once, few, many or a class for expanded clones.

clone_size: many; j_call: TRBJ2-7; d_call: .; v_call: TRBV12-3/TRBV12-4; cdr3_nt: TGTGCCAGCAGCTACACCTACGAGCAGTACTTC; cdr3_aa: CASSYTYEQYF
clone_size: many; j_call: TRBJ1-1; d_call: .; v_call: TRBV7-2; cdr3_nt: TGTGCCAGCAGGGAGGGACGGCTGAGGAGCACTGAAGCTTTCTTT; cdr3_aa: CASREGRLRSTEAFF
clone_size: many; j_call: TRBJ2-3; d_call: TRBD2; v_call: TRBV10-2; cdr3_nt: TGCGCCAGCAGTGAGAGGAGCGGGGGGGCACCGTATTTT; cdr3_aa: CASSERSGGAPYF
clone_size: .; j_call: TRBJ2-1; d_call: TRBD1; v_call: TRBV7-7; cdr3_nt: TGTGCTAGCAGCCGGGGACAGAACAATGAGCAGTTCTTC; cdr3_aa: CASSRGQNNEQFF
clone_size: many; j_call: TRBJ2-5; d_call: .; v_call: TRBV7-6; cdr3_nt: TGTGCCAGCAGCTCCGCGCCCCCAGGGAAAGGAACCCAGTACTTC; cdr3_aa: CASSSAPPGKGTQYF
clone_size: many; j_call: TRBJ1-1; d_call: .; v_call: TRBV19; cdr3_nt: TGTGCCAGTAGTTTACTAGAGAGAGGCACTGAAGCTTTCTTT; cdr3_aa: CASSLLERGTEAFF
clone_size: many; j_call: TRBJ2-7; d_call: .; v_call: TRBV12-3/TRBV12-4; cdr3_nt: TGTGCCAGCAGGCCAGACAGTATTTGGAGCTCCTACGAGCAGTACTTC; cdr3_aa: CASRPDSIWSSYEQYF
clone_size: .; j_call: TRBJ1-5; d_call: .; v_call: TRBV28; cdr3_nt: TGTGCCAGCAATGGGTTTCTACAGCCCCAGCATTTT; cdr3_aa: CASNGFLQPQHF
clone_size: many; j_call: TRBJ1-6; d_call: .; v_call: TRBV28; cdr3_nt: TGTGCCAGCAGTTATAGGGGAAATTCACCCCTCCACTTT; cdr3_aa: CASSYRGNSPLHF
clone_size: few; j_call: TRBJ1-2; d_call: .; v_call: TRBV19; cdr3_nt: TGTGCCAGTAGTATCGATGGGACCTATGGCTACACCTTC; cdr3_aa: CASSIDGTYGYTF
clone_size: many; j_call: TRBJ2-7; d_call: .; v_call: TRBV7-2; cdr3_nt: TGTGCCAGCAGCTTAGCTAGCCCGCGGCGATTCTCCGGGATCTCCTACGAGCAGTACTTC; cdr3_aa: CASSLASPRRFSGISYEQYF
clone_size: .; j_call: TRBJ2-7; d_call: .; v_call: TRBV6-8; cdr3_nt: TGTGCCAGCAGTTACGCCGGACAACTGCCAGTACTACGAAAGTGTCGCAAGGGATGGCAGTACTTC; cdr3_aa: CASSYAGQLPVLRKCRKGWQYF
clone_size: few; j_call: TRBJ2-1; d_call: TRBD1; v_call: TRBV20-1; cdr3_nt: TGCAGTGCTACAAGCACCTCAGGGGGCAGGGGCGATGAGCAGTTCTTC; cdr3_aa: CSATSTSGGRGDEQFF
clone_size: .; j_call: TRBJ2-7; d_call: .; v_call: TRBV30; cdr3_nt: TGTGCCTGGAGTCAAACGGACGGTTCCTACGAGCAGTACTTC; cdr3_aa: CAWSQTDGSYEQYF
clone_size: many; j_call: TRBJ2-7; d_call: .; v_call: TRBV7-2; cdr3_nt: TGTGCCAGCAGCCCATCTCCAGGGTTAGACGAGCAGTACTTC; cdr3_aa: CASSPSPGLDEQYF
clone_size: few; j_call: TRBJ2-3; d_call: .; v_call: TRBV20-1; cdr3_nt: TGCAGTGCTAGAGAAGGAGCGGGGCCAGGGGTTACGCAGTATTTT; cdr3_aa: CSAREGAGPGVTQYF